This TCR beta chain was captured in a study of cytotoxic CD8 clonotypes in ibrutinib-treated CLL. Study at large: Outcomes included around 24 partial and 2 complete responses; after median around 5.5 years, approximately 14 stayed remitted and roughly twelve progressed.

As regards this clone: Its antigen is still unknown.

The CDR3 is 14 residues long. CDR1 SEHNR and CDR2 FQNEAQ come from the germline V gene (reference sequence). The V end was cut by 4 bases, the J end by 3 bases, with 13 bases between. Only in-frame clones appear in the TCRdb table, and some are missing; sequencing was by immunoSEQ multiplex PCR. The sample shows about 50,000 clones, roughly 57% of them seen only once. General study results and limits: Clonality at baseline surpassed age-matched healthy donors and tracked circulating CD8+ T-cell counts.

The chain recombines TRBV7-9 with TRBJ2-7; D not certain. The clonotype originates from a human donor with chronic lymphocytic leukemia. The sample in question was PBMCs, obtained after 24 months of ibrutinib treatment. The CDR3 nucleotides are TGTGCCAGCAGCTCCCGGCGGAGTTACTACGAGCAGTACTTC. Its translation is CASSSRRSYYEQYF.